The 10 T cell receptor beta chains in this list originate from one sample, sequenced in a study of cytomegalovirus exposure and HLA in healthy donors. Sequencing was performed with immunoSEQ multiplex PCR; in TCRdb, only in-frame clones are kept and a portion is missing. This sample has about 190,000 clones; approximately 84% occur once, and the top ten carry roughly 7%. Sequencing input: PBMCs. These TCRs come from a man aged 18 to 30 in good health and CMV-seropositive.

This chain links TRBV5-4 with TRBJ1-1; 9 bases match TRBD1. Germline trimming cut 4 bases from V and 1 base from J; bases unmatched to any gene: 8. Germline loops: CDR1 SGHNT, CDR2 YYREEE (reference sequence). The CDR3 is made up of 16 amino acids. DNA of the CDR3: TGTGCCAGCAGCCCAGGGGGGACAGGGCGGAACACTGAAGCTTTCTTT. Encoded protein: CASSPGGTGRNTEAFF.

The J gene is TRBJ2-7, the V gene TRBV27, with 7 bases aligning to TRBD2. V dropped 1 base and J dropped 3; count of bases not matched to a gene: 6. Germline-derived CDR1 and CDR2 are MNHEY and SMNVEV (reference sequence). There are 15 residues in the CDR3. The CDR3 protein is CASSLLGLNIYEQYF. The CDR3 DNA follows: TGTGCCAGCAGTTTATTGGGACTAAATATCTACGAGCAGTACTTC.

V is TRBV28 and J is TRBJ1-5; 9 bases are a match to TRBD1. Germline V CDR1 and CDR2: MDHEN, SYDVKM. This CDR3 is built from 16 residues. The trim removed 5 bases at V and 3 bases at J, leaving 8 bases unmatched. CDR3: CASSLTGGWNNQPQHF. In DNA form, the CDR3 reads TGTGCCAGCAGTCTGACAGGGGGATGGAACAATCAGCCCCAGCATTTT.

As for this clone: Different DNA sequences within this sample yield the same CDR3. This chain links TRBV27 with TRBJ2-3, with 12 bases fitting TRBD2. J was trimmed by 3 bases and V by 5 bases; bases with no gene match: 6. Germline V gives CDR1 MNHEY, CDR2 SMNVEV (reference sequence). This CDR3 has 16 amino acids. The CDR3 DNA is TGTGCCAGCAGTCTCGTACTAGCGGGAGGAACAGATACGCAGTATTTT. This translates into CASSLVLAGGTDTQYF.

The chain joins TRBV29-1 to TRBJ1-4; 7 bases align to TRBD1. In germline, CDR1 is SQVTM, CDR2 ANQGSEA. The CDR3 totals 14 residues. CDR3 protein: CSASRTGDNEKLFF. CDR3 DNA: TGCAGTGCTAGTAGGACAGGTGATAATGAAAAACTGTTTTTT.

The chain couples TRBV15 to TRBJ2-7, with D possibly matching TRBD2 (5 bases). CDR1 is LNHNV and CDR2 is YYDKDF in the germline V gene (reference sequence). V gave up 0 bases and J gave up 3 bases, with 6 bases separating them. The CDR3 extends over 13 amino acids. This CDR3 reads CATSREEVYEQYF. CDR3 bases: TGTGCCACCAGCAGAGAGGAGGTCTACGAGCAGTACTTC.

The chain is built from TRBV29-1 and TRBJ2-3; a possible D gene is TRBD2 (5 bases). CDR1 is SQVTM and CDR2 is ANQGSEA in the germline V gene. The V end was cut by 4 bases, the J end by 1 base, with 12 bases between. The CDR3 is made up of 14 amino acids. Here the CDR3 reads CSVGYGGRTDTQYF. In DNA, the CDR3 is TGCAGCGTTGGCTACGGAGGACGCACAGATACGCAGTATTTT.

The chain recombines TRBV5-5 with TRBJ1-5; perhaps TRBD1 as D (5 bases). CDR1 SGHKS and CDR2 YYEKEE come from the germline V gene (reference sequence). The V end was cut by 1 base, the J end by 0 bases, with 11 bases between. The CDR3 runs to 16 residues. Here the CDR3 DNA reads TGTGCCAGCAGCTTGTCGGGGGGGAATAGCAATCAGCCCCAGCATTTT. Translating gives CASSLSGGNSNQPQHF.

The J gene is TRBJ1-5, the V gene TRBV5-1; D is undetermined. With 2 bases removed from V and 0 bases from J, the gap between germline ends came to 6 bases. The CDR3 covers 14 residues. Looked up from germline, CDR1 is SGHRS and CDR2 is YFSETQ. The CDR3 DNA reads TGCGCCAGCAGCTTTGAGAGTAGCAATCAGCCCCAGCATTTT. As protein: CASSFESSNQPQHF.

CDR3 DNA: TGTGCCAGCAGCTTAGCCTTGGGAGGTGAAAAACTGTTTTTT. This encodes CASSLALGGEKLFF. The chain links TRBV7-9 to TRBJ1-4; D remains ambiguous. This CDR3 spans 14 amino acids. Trimming removed 0 bases at V and 7 bases at J, with 9 bases between. Germline CDR1 and CDR2: SEHNR and FQNEAQ (reference sequence). The full variable domain, in which reference TRBV7-9 and TRBJ1-4 provide the parts outside the CDR3, is DTGVSQNPRHKITKRGQNVTFRCDPISEHNRLYWYRQTLGQGPEFLTYFQNEAQLEKSRLLSDRFSAERPKGSFSTLEIQRTEQGDSAMYLCASSLALGGEKLFFGSGTQLSVL.